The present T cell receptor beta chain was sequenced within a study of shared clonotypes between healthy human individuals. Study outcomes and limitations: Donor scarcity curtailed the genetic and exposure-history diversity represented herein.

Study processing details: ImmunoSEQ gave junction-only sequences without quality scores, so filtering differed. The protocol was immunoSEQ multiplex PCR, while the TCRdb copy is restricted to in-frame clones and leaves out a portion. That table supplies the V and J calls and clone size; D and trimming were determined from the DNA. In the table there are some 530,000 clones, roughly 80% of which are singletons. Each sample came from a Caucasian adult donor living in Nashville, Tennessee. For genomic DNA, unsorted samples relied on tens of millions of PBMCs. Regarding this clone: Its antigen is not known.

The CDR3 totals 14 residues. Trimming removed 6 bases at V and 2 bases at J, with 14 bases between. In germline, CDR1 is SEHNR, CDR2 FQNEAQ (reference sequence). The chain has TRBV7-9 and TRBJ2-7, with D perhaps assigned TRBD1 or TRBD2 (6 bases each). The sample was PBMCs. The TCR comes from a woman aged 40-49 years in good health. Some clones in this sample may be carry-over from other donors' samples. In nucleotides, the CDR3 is TGTGCCAGCAGTCGTGGGGGGCTGGCCTACGAGCAGTACTTC. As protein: CASSRGGLAYEQYF.